This record concerns one T cell receptor (beta chain) sequence. In the authors' methods: The authors estimated nucleated cell counts from reference gene primer amplification. Data came from immunoSEQ multiplex PCR; TCRdb stores just in-frame clones and leaves some out. From that table come the V and J calls and clone size; the DNA was used to work out D and trimming. Of about 64,000 clones in the sample, over 75% were seen once. V dropped 4 bases and J dropped 0 bases, with 9 bases sitting between them. This CDR3 is built from 14 residues. Germline V gene sequence: CDR1 MNHEY, CDR2 SVGAGI. The record originates from a study of blood T cell repertoires in COVID-19. Study background: Material from acute and convalescent COVID-19 was sourced from the United States, Italy and Spain. The cDNA or gDNA used as material had been derived from T cells, B-cell-depleted T cells, or PBMCs.

V is TRBV6-5 and J is TRBJ1-1, with D maybe TRBD1 (5 bases). The clonotype originates from a human donor in a cohort sampled during active COVID-19. Sequenced material: peripheral blood. The CDR3 DNA follows: TGTGCCAGCAGTTGGGGGGGGGTGAACACTGAAGCTTTCTTT. Protein: CASSWGGVNTEAFF.